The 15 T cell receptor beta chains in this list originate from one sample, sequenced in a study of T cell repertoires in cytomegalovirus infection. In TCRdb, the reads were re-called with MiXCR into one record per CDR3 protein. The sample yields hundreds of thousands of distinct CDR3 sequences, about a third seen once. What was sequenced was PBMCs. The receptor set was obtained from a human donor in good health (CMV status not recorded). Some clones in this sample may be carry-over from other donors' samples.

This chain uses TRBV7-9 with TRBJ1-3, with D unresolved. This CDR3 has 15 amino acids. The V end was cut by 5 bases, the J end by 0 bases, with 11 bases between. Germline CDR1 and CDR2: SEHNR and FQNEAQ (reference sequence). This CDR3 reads CASSAWTDSGNTIYF. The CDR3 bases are TGTGCCAGCAGCGCCTGGACGGACTCTGGAAACACCATATATTTT.

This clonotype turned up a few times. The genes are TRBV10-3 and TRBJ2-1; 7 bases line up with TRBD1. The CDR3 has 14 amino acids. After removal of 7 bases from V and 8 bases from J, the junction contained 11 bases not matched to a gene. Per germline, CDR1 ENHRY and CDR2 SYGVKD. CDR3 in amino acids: CAIKQGSVNDEQFF. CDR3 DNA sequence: TGTGCCATCAAACAGGGGTCGGTTAATGATGAGCAGTTCTTC.

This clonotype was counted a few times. The DNA of the CDR3 is TGTGCCAGCAGCCCTGGAGATGGACAGGGTACGGGAGCGTTCTTC. It is translated as CASSPGDGQGTGAFF. The chain is built from TRBV7-9 and TRBJ2-1; 8 bases line up with TRBD1. Germline trimming cut 5 bases from V and 15 bases from J; bases unmatched to any gene: 18. Per germline, CDR1 SEHNR and CDR2 FQNEAQ (reference sequence). This CDR3 comprises 15 residues.

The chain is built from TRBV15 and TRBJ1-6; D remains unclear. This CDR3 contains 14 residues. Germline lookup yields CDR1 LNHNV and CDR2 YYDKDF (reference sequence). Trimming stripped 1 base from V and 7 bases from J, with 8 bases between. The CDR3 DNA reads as TGTGCCACCAGCAGAGCGACGGAGAATTCACCCCTCCACTTT. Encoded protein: CATSRATENSPLHF.

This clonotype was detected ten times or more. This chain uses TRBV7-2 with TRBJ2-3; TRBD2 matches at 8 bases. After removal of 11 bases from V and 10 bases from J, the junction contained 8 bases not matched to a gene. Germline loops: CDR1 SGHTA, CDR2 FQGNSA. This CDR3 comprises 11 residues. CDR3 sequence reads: CAVERGLPQYF. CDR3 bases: TGTGCCGTGGAGCGGGGGCTTCCGCAGTATTTT.

The chain's CDR3 is CSARGVGQGTYNYGYTF. Here the CDR3 DNA reads TGCAGTGCTAGAGGGGTGGGACAGGGAACTTATAACTATGGCTACACCTTC. This sequence joins TRBV20-1 and TRBJ1-2; 9 bases are shared with TRBD1. V shed 1 base, J shed 1 base, and the junction held 10 bases outside the gene matches. CDR1 and CDR2 (germline): DFQATT, SNEGSKA (reference sequence). The CDR3 is 17 residues long.

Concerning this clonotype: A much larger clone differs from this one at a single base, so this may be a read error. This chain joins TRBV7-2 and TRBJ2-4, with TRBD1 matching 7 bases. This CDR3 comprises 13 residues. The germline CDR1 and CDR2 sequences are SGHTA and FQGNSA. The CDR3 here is CASSLERRGRGNF. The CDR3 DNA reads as TGTGCCAGCAGCTTAGAGCGCCGAGGCAGGGGGAACTTC.

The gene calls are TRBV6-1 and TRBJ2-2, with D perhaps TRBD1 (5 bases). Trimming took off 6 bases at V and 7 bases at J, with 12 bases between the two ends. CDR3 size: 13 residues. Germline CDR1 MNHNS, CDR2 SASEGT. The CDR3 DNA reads TGTGCCAGCAGCCACACCAGGGTCGGGGAGCTGTTTTTT. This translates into CASSHTRVGELFF.

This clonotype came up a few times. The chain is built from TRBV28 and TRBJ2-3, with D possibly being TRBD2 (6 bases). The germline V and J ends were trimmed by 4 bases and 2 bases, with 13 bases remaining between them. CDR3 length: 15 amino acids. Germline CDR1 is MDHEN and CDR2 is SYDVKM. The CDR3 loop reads CASSSLGGTTDTQYF. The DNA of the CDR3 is TGTGCCAGCAGTTCGTTGGGGGGTACCACAGATACGCAGTATTTT.

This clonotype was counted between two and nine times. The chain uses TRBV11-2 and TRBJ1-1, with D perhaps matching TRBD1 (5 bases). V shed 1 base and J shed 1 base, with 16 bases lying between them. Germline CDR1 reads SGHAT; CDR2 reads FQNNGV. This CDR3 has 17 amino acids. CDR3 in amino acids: CASSLGPGLRTNTEAFF. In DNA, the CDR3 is TGTGCCAGCAGCTTAGGACCAGGGCTCCGTACGAACACTGAAGCTTTCTTT. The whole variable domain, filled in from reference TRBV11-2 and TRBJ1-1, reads EAGVAQSPRYKIIEKRQSVAFWCNPISGHATLYWYQQILGQGPKLLIQFQNNGVVDDSQLPKDRFSAERLKGVDSTLKIQPAKLEDSAVYLCASSLGPGLRTNTEAFFGQGTRLTVV.

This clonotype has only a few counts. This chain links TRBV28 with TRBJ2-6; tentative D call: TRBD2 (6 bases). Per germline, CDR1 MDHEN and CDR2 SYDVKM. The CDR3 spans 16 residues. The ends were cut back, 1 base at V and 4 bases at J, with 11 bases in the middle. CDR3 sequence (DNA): TGTGCCAGCAGTTTATTTAGCGGTCCCGGGGCCAACGTCCTGACTTTC. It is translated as CASSLFSGPGANVLTF.

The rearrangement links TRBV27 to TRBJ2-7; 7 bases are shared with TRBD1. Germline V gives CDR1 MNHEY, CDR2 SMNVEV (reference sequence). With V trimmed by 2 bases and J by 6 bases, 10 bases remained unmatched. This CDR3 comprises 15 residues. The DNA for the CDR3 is TGTGCCAGCAGTTTAGACCGACAGGGTCAGGGCGAGCAGTACTTC. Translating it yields CASSLDRQGQGEQYF.

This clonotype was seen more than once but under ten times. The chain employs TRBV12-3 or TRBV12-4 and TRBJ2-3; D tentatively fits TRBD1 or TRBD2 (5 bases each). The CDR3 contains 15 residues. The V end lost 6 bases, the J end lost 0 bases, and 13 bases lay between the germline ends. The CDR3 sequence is CASSRDADSTDTQYF. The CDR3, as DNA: TGTGCCAGCAGCCGGGACGCGGATAGCACAGATACGCAGTATTTT.

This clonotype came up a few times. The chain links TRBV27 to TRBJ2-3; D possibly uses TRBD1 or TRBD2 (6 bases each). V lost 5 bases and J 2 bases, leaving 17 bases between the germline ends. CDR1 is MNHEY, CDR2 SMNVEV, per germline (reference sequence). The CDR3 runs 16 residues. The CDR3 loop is CASSPLGGGVTDTQYF. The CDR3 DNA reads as TGTGCCAGCAGTCCCCTCGGAGGGGGAGTCACAGATACGCAGTATTTT.

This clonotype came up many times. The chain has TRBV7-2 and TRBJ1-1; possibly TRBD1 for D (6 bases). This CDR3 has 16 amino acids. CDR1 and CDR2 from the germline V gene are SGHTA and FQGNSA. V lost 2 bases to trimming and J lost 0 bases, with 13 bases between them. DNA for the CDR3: TGTGCCAGCAGCTTACAACAGGGTCGGATGAACACTGAAGCTTTCTTT. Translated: CASSLQQGRMNTEAFF.